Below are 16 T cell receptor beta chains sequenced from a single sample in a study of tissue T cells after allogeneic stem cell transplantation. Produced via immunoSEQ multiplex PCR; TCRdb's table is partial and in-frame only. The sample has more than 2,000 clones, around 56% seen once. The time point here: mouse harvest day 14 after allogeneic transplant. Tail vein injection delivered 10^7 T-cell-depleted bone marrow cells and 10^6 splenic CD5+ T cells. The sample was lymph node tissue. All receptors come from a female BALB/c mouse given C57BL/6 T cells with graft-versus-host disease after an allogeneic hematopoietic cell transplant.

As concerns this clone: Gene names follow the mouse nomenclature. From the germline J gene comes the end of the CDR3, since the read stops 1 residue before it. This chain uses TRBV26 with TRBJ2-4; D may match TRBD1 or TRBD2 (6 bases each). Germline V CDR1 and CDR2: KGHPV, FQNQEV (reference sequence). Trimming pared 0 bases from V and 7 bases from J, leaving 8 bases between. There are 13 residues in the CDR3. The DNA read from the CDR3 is TGTGCCAGCAGTCTGTCTGGGGGCGACACCTTGTAC. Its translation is CASSLSGGDTLY. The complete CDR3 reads CASSLSGGDTLYF.

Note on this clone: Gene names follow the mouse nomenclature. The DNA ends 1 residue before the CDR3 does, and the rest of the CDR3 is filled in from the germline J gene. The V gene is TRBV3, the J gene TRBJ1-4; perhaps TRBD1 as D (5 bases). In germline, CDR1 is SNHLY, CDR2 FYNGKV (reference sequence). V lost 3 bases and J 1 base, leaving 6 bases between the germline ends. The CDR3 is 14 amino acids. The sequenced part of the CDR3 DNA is TGTGCCAGCAGCTTGGACAATTCCAACGAAAGATTATTT. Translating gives CASSLDNSNERLF. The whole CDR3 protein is CASSLDNSNERLFF.

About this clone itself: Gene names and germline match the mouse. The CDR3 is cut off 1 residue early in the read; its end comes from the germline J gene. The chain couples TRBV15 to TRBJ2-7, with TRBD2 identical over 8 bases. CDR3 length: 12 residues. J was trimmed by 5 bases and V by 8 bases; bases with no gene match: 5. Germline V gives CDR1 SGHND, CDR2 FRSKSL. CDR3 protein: CASGVWGDEQYF. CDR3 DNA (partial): TGTGCCAGCGGTGTCTGGGGGGATGAACAGTAC.

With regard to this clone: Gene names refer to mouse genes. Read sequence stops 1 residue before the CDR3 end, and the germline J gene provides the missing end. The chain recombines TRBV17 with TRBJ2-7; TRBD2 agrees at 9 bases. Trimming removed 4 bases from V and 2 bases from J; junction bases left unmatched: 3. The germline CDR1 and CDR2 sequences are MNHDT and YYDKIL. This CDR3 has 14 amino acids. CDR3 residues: CASSTGGGPYEQYF. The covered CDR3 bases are TGTGCTAGCAGTACTGGGGGGGGCCCCTATGAACAGTAC.

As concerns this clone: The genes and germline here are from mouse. CDR3 loop: CASGEDWDAEQFF. The CDR3 DNA, read in part, is TGTGCCAGCGGTGAGGACTGGGATGCTGAGCAGTTC. The gene calls are TRBV13-2 and TRBJ2-1; the match to TRBD2 covers 8 bases. The read finishes 1 residue shy of the CDR3 end, and the germline J gene is used to complete it. This CDR3 spans 13 amino acids. Per germline, CDR1 NNHNN and CDR2 SYGAGS (reference sequence). V trimming: 2 bases; J trimming: 5 bases; junction bases outside the gene matches: 0.

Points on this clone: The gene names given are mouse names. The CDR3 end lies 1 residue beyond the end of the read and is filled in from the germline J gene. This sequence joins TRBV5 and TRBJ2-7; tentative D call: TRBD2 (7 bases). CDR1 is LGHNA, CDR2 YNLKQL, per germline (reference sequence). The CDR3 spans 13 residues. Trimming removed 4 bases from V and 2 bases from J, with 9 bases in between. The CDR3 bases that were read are TGTGCCAGCAGCCTCTGGGGGCCCTATGAACAGTAC. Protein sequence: CASSLWGPYEQY. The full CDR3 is CASSLWGPYEQYF.

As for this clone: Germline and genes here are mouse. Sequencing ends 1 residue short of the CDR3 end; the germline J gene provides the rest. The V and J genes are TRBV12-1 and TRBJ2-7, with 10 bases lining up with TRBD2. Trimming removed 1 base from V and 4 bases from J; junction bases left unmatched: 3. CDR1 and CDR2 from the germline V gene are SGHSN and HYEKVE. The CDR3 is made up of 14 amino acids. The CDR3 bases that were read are TGTGCCAGCTCTCTTGGACTGGGGGAATATGAACAGTAC. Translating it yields CASSLGLGEYEQY. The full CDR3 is CASSLGLGEYEQYF. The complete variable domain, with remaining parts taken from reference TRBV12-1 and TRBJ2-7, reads DSGVVQSPRHIIKEKGGRSVLTCIPISGHSNVVWYQQTLGKELKFLIQHYEKVERDKGFLPSRFSVQQFDDYHSEMNMSALELEDSAMYFCASSLGLGEYEQYFGPGTRLTVL.

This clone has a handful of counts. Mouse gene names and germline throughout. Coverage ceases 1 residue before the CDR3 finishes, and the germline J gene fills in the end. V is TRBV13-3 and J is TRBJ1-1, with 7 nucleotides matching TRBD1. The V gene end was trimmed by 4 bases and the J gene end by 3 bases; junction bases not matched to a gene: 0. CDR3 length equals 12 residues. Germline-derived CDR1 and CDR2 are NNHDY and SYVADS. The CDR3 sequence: CASSTGDTEVFF. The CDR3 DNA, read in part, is TGTGCCAGCAGTACAGGGGACACAGAAGTCTTC.

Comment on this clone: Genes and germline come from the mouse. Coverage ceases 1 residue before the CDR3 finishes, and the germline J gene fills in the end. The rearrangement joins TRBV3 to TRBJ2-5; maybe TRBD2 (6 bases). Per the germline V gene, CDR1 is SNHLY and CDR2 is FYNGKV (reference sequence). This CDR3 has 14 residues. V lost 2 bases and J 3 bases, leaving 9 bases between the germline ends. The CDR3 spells CASSLWDFQDTQYF. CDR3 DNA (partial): TGTGCCAGCAGCTTATGGGACTTTCAAGACACCCAGTAC.

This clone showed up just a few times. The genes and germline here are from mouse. The CDR3 spells CASSKTNERLFF. The CDR3 bases that were read are TGTGCCAGCAGTAAGACCAACGAAAGATTATTT. The V call is TRBV26, the J call TRBJ1-4; D is ambiguous. The CDR3 end lies 1 residue beyond the end of the read and is filled in from the germline J gene. Trimming removed 5 bases from V and 3 bases from J, with 4 bases in between. Germline lookup yields CDR1 KGHPV and CDR2 FQNQEV (reference sequence). The CDR3 extends over 12 amino acids.

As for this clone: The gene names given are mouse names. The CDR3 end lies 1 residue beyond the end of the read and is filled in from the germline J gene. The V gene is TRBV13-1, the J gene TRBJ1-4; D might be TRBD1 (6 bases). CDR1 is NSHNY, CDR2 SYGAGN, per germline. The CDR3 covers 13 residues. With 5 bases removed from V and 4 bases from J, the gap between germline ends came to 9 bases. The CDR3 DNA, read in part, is TGTGCCAGCAGGGGACAAATCAACGAAAGATTATTT. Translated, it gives CASRGQINERLF. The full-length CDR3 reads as CASRGQINERLFF.

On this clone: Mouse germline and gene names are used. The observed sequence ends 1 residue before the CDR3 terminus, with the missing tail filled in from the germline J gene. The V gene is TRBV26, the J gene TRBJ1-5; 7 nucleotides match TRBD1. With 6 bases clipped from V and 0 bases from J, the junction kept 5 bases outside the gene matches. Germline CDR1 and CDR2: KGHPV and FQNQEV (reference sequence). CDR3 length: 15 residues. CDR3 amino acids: CASSPGTDNNQAPLF. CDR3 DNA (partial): TGTGCCAGCAGCCCCGGGACAGATAACAACCAGGCTCCGCTT.

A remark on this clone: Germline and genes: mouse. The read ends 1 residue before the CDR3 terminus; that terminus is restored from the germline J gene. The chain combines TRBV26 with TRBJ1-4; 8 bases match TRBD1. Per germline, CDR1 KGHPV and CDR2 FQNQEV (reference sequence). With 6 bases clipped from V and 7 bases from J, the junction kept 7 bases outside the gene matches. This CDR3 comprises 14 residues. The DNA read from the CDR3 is TGTGCCAGCAGACGCGGACAGGGCGGCGAAAGATTATTT. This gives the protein CASRRGQGGERLF. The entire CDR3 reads CASRRGQGGERLFF.

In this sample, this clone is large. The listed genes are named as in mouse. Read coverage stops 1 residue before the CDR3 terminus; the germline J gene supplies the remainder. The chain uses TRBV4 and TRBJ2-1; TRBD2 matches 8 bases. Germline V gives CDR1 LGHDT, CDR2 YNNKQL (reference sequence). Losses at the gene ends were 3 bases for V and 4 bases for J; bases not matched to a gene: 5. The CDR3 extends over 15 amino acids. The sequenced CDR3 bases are TGTGCCAGCAGCTACGACTGGGGTGGGTATGCTGAGCAGTTC. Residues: CASSYDWGGYAEQF. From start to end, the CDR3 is CASSYDWGGYAEQFF.

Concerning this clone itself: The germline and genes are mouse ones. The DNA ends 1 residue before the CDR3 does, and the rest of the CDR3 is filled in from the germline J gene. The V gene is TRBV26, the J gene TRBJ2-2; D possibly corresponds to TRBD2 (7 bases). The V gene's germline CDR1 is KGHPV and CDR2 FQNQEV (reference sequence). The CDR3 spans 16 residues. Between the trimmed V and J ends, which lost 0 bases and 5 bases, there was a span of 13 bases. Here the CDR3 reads CASSLSWGARTGQLYF. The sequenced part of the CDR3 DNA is TGTGCCAGCAGTCTGTCTTGGGGGGCGCGGACCGGGCAGCTCTAC.

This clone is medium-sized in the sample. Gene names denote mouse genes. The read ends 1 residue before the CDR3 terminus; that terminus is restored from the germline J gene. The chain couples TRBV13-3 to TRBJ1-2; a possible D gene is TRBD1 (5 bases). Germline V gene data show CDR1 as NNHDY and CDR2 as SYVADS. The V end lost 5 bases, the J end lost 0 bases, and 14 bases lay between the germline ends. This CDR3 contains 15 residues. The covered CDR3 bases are TGTGCCAGCAGCCTAGGGACCGATGCAAACTCCGACTACACC. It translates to CASSLGTDANSDYT. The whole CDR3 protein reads CASSLGTDANSDYTF.